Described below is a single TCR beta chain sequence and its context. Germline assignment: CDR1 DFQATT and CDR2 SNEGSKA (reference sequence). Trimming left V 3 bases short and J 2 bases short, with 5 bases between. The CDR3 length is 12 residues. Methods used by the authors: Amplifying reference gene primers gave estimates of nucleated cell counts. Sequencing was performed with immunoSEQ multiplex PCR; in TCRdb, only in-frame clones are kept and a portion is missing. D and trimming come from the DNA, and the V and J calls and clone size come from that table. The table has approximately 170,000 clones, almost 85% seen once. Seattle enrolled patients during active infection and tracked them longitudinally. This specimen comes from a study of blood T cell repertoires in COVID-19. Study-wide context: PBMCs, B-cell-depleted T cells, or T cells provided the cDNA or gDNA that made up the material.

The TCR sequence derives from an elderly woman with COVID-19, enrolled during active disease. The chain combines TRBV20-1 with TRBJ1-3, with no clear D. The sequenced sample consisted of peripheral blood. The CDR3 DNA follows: TGCAGTGCTAGTCAGACTGGAAACACCATATATTTT. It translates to CSASQTGNTIYF.